This TCR beta chain stems from a study of sequential checkpoint blockade in melanoma. Study-level background: After both sequences, patients received maintenance nivolumab.

Repertoires were generated with immunoSEQ multiplex PCR, while TCRdb's copy carries only in-frame clones and drops some. The sample includes nearly 9,000 clones, roughly 23% of them seen just once. The CDR3 has 15 residues. The V end lost 6 bases, the J end lost 7 bases, and 19 bases lay between the germline ends. Per the germline V gene, CDR1 is MDHEN and CDR2 is SYDVKM. Regarding treatment: randomized to nivolumab then ipilimumab (arm A) or the reverse (arm B). This material consisted of tumor tissue (inferred from file names), taken from a patient given nivolumab and ipilimumab in sequence. The rearrangement uses TRBV28 and TRBJ1-5, with D perhaps matching TRBD1 (5 bases). The receptor was isolated from a human donor with melanoma. In DNA, the CDR3 is TGTGCCAGCAGCCCAAACCGGGACGGCCCGCAGCCCCAGCATTTT. This encodes CASSPNRDGPQPQHF.